This T cell receptor (beta chain) was identified during a study of blood T cell repertoires in COVID-19. Study details: From T cells, B-cell-depleted T cells, or PBMCs came the material, which was cDNA or gDNA.

Libraries were prepared by immunoSEQ multiplex PCR; TCRdb keeps only in-frame clonotypes and omits some of them. The table has approximately 170,000 clones, just under 90% seen once; the top ten hold over 3.5%. In germline, CDR1 is MNHEY, CDR2 SVGEGT. The junction had 12 bases not matched to a gene; V was cut back by 5 bases and J by 8 bases. The CDR3 length is 16 residues. The specimen was peripheral blood. The TCR sequence derives from a young man with active or convalescent COVID-19. The chain is built from TRBV6-2 or TRBV6-3 and TRBJ1-6, with 7 bases fitting TRBD1. The CDR3 DNA sequence: TGTGCCAGCAGTCATCCCGCCGACAGGGAGCATTCACCCCTCCACTTT. Protein product: CASSHPADREHSPLHF.